This record looks at one T cell receptor (beta chain) sequence and its context. The target antigen is unknown. Produced via immunoSEQ multiplex PCR; TCRdb's table is partial and in-frame only. Of 150,000 to 180,000 clones listed, approximately 86% are singletons. The donors were part of the validation cohort, which consisted of roughly 110 subjects and was separate from the first cohort of 666 subjects. V shed 0 bases and J shed 1 base, with 9 bases lying between them. This CDR3 comprises 15 residues. The V gene's germline CDR1 is SGDLS and CDR2 YYNGEE. This entry is derived from a study of cytomegalovirus exposure and HLA in healthy donors. Whole-study findings and limits: Three chains linked to CMV were shown in vitro to be specific for CMV antigens. Rarity marked most TCR sequences, yet some public TCRs occurred in many donors. TCR clusters originating in the first cohort tended to co-occur in the approximately 130 validation repertoires, according to a later analysis.

The sequence was obtained from a human donor in good health. The chain uses TRBV9 and TRBJ2-3; D uncertain. Sequenced sample: PBMCs. CDR3 in DNA: TGTGCCAGCAGCGTAGGTCGTACAGGCACAGATACGCAGTATTTT. It specifies CASSVGRTGTDTQYF.